These 2 T cell receptor beta chains came from one sample sequenced in a study of blood T cell repertoires in COVID-19. Sequenced by immunoSEQ multiplex PCR; TCRdb stores in-frame clones only, minus some. The sample contains 280,000 or so clones, approximately 83% of which appear only once. The sequenced sample was peripheral blood. Receptors originate from a woman aged 25 to 39 who had recovered from COVID-19.

Notes on this clone: Mismatch with germline at one junction end may stem from a read error. This chain uses TRBV7-7 with TRBJ2-5; D is perhaps TRBD2 (6 bases). Germline-derived CDR1 and CDR2 are SSHAT and FNYEAQ (reference sequence). The CDR3 is 14 residues long. CDR3 region: CASSLGGGVKTQYF. CDR3 nucleotide sequence: TGTGCTAGCAGCTTAGGAGGCGGGGTAAAGACCCAGTACTTC.

This sequence joins TRBV30 and TRBJ2-5; D is possibly TRBD1 (5 bases). Germline V gives CDR1 GTSNPN, CDR2 SVGIG (reference sequence). V lost 2 bases, J lost 4 bases, and 8 bases lay in between. The CDR3 is 12 amino acids. CDR3 coding DNA: TGTGCCTGGAGTAAAGGGGCAGAGACCCAGTACTTC. Translated: CAWSKGAETQYF.